This T cell receptor beta chain was identified during a study of T-cell reconstitution after alpha-beta-depleted transplantation in children. This clonotype was observed a handful of times. Germline CDR1 LGHDT, CDR2 YNNKEL (reference sequence). Trimming pared 0 bases from V and 3 bases from J, leaving 18 bases between. CDR3 length equals 18 residues. Using unique molecular identifiers, the investigators prepared the TCRbeta library. TCRdb processed the PCR reads anew with MiXCR; each CDR3 protein has one entry. The repertoire holds 600,000 to 700,000 distinct CDR3 sequences, with around 14% as singletons.

The rearrangement links TRBV3-1 to TRBJ2-1; a possible D gene is TRBD1 (5 bases). This TCR came from a girl aged 2 to 9 with congenital amegakaryocytic thrombocytopenia, due to receive a stem cell transplant. The specimen comprised PBMCs, sampled before TCRalphabeta/CD19-depleted stem cell transplant. CDR3 loop: CASSQDRAVLGGYNEQFF. The CDR3 DNA sequence: TGTGCCAGCAGCCAAGACAGGGCGGTTCTAGGCGGCTACAATGAGCAGTTCTTC.